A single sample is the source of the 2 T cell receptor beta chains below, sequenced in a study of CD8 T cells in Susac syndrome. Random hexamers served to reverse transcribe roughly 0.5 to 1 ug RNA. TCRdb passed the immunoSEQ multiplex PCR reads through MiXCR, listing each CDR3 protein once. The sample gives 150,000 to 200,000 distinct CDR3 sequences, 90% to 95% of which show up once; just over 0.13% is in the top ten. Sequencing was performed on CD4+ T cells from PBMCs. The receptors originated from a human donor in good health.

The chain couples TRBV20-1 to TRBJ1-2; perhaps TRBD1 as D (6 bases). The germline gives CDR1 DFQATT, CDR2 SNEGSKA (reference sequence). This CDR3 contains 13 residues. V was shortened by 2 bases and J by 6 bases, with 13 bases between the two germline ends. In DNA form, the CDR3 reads TGCAGTGCTAGACAGGGGCCGGCGGATGGCTACACCTTC. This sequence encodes CSARQGPADGYTF.

CDR3 in amino acids: CASTGLAGPQSYEQYF. The CDR3 bases are TGTGCCAGCACGGGACTAGCGGGGCCCCAATCCTACGAGCAGTACTTC. The J gene is TRBJ2-7, the V gene TRBV6-1, with 13 positions matching TRBD2. In germline, CDR1 is MNHNS, CDR2 SASEGT. CDR3 length equals 16 residues. The V segment lost 7 bases and the J segment 1 base; nucleotides outside the gene matches: 7.